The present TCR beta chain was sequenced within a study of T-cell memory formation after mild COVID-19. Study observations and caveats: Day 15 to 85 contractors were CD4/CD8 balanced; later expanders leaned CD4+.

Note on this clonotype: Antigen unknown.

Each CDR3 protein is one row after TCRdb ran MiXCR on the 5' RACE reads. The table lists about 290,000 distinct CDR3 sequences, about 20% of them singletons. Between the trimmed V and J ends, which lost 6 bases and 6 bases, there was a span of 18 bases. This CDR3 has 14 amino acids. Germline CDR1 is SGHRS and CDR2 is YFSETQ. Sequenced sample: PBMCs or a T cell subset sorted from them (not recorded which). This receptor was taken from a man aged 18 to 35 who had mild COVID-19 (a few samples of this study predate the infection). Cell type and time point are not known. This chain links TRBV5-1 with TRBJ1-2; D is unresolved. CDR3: CASTRVWGTHGYTF. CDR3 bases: TGCGCCAGCACCCGGGTATGGGGTACCCATGGCTACACCTTC.